These 14 T cell receptor beta chains share one sample of origin, sequenced in a study of T cell responses to AZD1222 COVID-19 vaccine (dated by TCRdb to about 2021). The library was prepared using the immunoSEQ multiplex PCR assay. TCRdb limited this immuneACCESS table to in-frame rearrangements with V and J called. A share of clones is missing; checked studies link under half to unresolved V genes, and the rest is unexplained. The sample has 150,000 to 200,000 clones on record, roughly 93% of them singletons. 0.7% to 0.9% of the sample is in the top ten clones. This sample's time point label indicates: baseline before first vaccination. Sequenced material: peripheral blood, taken on day 0 of AZD1222 vaccination. These receptors came from an adult in good health.

Written as DNA, the CDR3 is TGTGCCAGCTCACCACGAGCGGGAATCGGCAATCAGCCCCAGCATTTT. Its translation: CASSPRAGIGNQPQHF. This chain uses TRBV18 with TRBJ1-5; no clear D gene. The CDR3 has 16 residues. The V end lost 1 base, the J end lost 2 bases, and 12 bases lay between the germline ends. Germline lookup yields CDR1 KGHSH and CDR2 LQKENI.

The chain recombines TRBV10-3 with TRBJ1-1, with D hard to call. Trimming cost V 10 bases and J 5 bases, with 14 bases left between them. Germline lookup yields CDR1 ENHRY and CDR2 SYGVKD. The CDR3 contains 12 residues. CDR3 sequence: CATAHTDTEAFF. Here the CDR3 DNA reads TGTGCCACCGCACACACAGATACTGAAGCTTTCTTT.

The chain is built from TRBV7-9 and TRBJ2-7, with no clear D. CDR3 size: 11 residues. The germline gives CDR1 SEHNR, CDR2 FQNEAQ (reference sequence). V lost 5 bases and J 0 bases, leaving 2 bases between the germline ends. The chain's CDR3 is CASSASYEQYF. Written as DNA, the CDR3 is TGTGCCAGCAGCGCCTCCTACGAGCAGTACTTC.

This chain joins TRBV14 and TRBJ1-3, with D hard to call. Trimming left V 4 bases short and J 2 bases short, with 9 bases between. CDR3 length: 14 residues. The germline V gene has CDR1 SGHDN and CDR2 FVKESK. DNA for the CDR3: TGTGCCAGCAGCCCTAAAACAGCTGGAAACACCATATATTTT. Protein product: CASSPKTAGNTIYF. Looking up the rest from reference TRBV14 and TRBJ1-3 gives the full variable domain: EAGVTQFPSHSVIEKGQTVTLRCDPISGHDNLYWYRRVMGKEIKFLLHFVKESKQDESGMPNNRFLAERTGGTYSTLKVQPAELEDSGVYFCASSPKTAGNTIYFGEGSWLTVV.

The CDR3 DNA reads as TGTGCCAGCAGTGTTCCAGGGGGATTGGCCGATGAGCAGTTCTTC. Its protein is CASSVPGGLADEQFF. V and J are TRBV25-1 and TRBJ2-1; TRBD1 agrees at 7 bases. Per germline, CDR1 MGHDK and CDR2 SYGVNS. CDR3 size: 15 residues. With V trimmed by 4 bases and J by 8 bases, 11 bases remained unmatched.

The rearrangement links TRBV12-3 or TRBV12-4 to TRBJ1-2, with 8 bases fitting TRBD1. CDR3 length equals 12 residues. V lost 7 bases and J lost 8; bases outside the gene matches: 6. The CDR3 reads CASTDRVEGYTF. CDR3 DNA: TGTGCCAGCACGGACAGGGTAGAAGGCTACACCTTC.

This rearrangement joins TRBV2 to TRBJ1-5; D possibly corresponds to TRBD1 (5 bases). Germline assignment: CDR1 SNHLY and CDR2 FYNNEI. Trimming left V 5 bases short and J 7 bases short, with 15 bases between. The CDR3 runs 14 residues. The CDR3 region has the DNA TGTGCCAGCAGTCTTCAGACAGCGGGGCAGCCCCAGCATTTT. The encoded protein is CASSLQTAGQPQHF.

The chain couples TRBV6-1 to TRBJ2-7; no reliable D call. V dropped 3 bases and J dropped 1 base, with 10 bases sitting between them. This CDR3 has 14 residues. Germline assignment: CDR1 MNHNS and CDR2 SASEGT. In nucleotides, the CDR3 is TGTGCCAGCAGTGAGTTCGACGGTTCCTACGAGCAGTACTTC. The encoded protein is CASSEFDGSYEQYF.

V gene TRBV19 combines with J gene TRBJ2-5; unclear D gene. CDR3 length: 13 amino acids. Germline assignment: CDR1 LNHDA and CDR2 SQIVND (reference sequence). V lost 3 bases, J lost 2 bases, and 7 bases lay in between. This CDR3 is CASSMVRQETQYF. The CDR3 nucleotides are TGTGCCAGTAGTATGGTGCGGCAAGAGACCCAGTACTTC.

The rearrangement links TRBV5-4 to TRBJ1-2; D call uncertain. The CDR3 loop spans 13 amino acids. V was shortened by 0 bases and J by 5 bases, with 8 bases between the two germline ends. Germline CDR1 is SGHNT and CDR2 is YYREEE (reference sequence). CDR3 amino acids: CASSLEQPYGYTF. DNA of the CDR3: TGTGCCAGCAGCTTGGAACAGCCTTATGGCTACACCTTC.

The chain employs TRBV11-3 and TRBJ1-2, with D possibly matching TRBD1 (5 bases). The CDR3 is made up of 14 amino acids. The V end lost 4 bases, the J end lost 6 bases, and 15 bases lay between the germline ends. Germline V gene lookup returns CDR1 SGHNT and CDR2 YENEEA. The CDR3 reads CASSSQAGANGYTF. The CDR3 bases are TGTGCCAGCAGCTCCCAGGCCGGGGCGAATGGCTACACCTTC.

V gene TRBV6-1 combines with J gene TRBJ2-7; D gene ambiguous. V was clipped by 2 bases and J by 4 bases, with 6 bases between them. The germline CDR1 and CDR2 sequences are MNHNS and SASEGT. The CDR3 loop spans 12 amino acids. The CDR3 DNA follows: TGTGCCAGCAGTGAATGGTTTTACGAGCAGTACTTC. This encodes CASSEWFYEQYF.

The chain employs TRBV3-1 (or the pseudogene TRBV3-2) and TRBJ1-2, with a weak D call TRBD1 (6 bases). The CDR3 is 12 residues long. Germline CDR1 and CDR2: LGHDT and YNNKEL (reference sequence). Trimming cost V 4 bases and J 4 bases, with 7 bases left between them. CDR3 sequence reads: CASSPTGYGYTF. The CDR3 coding sequence is TGTGCCAGCAGCCCGACAGGCTATGGCTACACCTTC.

The chain is built from TRBV13 and TRBJ2-5; no clear D. Deletions cut 0 bases from V and 3 bases from J, with 5 bases between. The length of the CDR3 is 13 residues. Germline V gives CDR1 PRHDT, CDR2 FYEKMQ (reference sequence). The CDR3 DNA reads TGTGCCAGCAGCTTAGGCCAGGAAGAGACCCAGTACTTC. Translation gives CASSLGQEETQYF.